This T cell receptor (beta chain) was sequenced for a study of blood T cell repertoires in COVID-19. Repertoires were generated with immunoSEQ multiplex PCR, while TCRdb's copy carries only in-frame clones and drops some. The sample carries 400,000 to 450,000 clones, over 85% recorded once. V shed 3 bases and J shed 9 bases, with 6 bases lying between them. The germline CDR1 and CDR2 sequences are SNHLY and FYNNEI. The CDR3 sequence is 11 residues long. This TCR was recovered from a man aged 18 to 30 with COVID-19, enrolled during active disease. Sequenced: peripheral blood. The V gene is TRBV2, the J gene TRBJ2-1; D unclear. The DNA for the CDR3 is TGTGCCAGCAGTGATCTCAGTGAGCAGTTCTTC. It encodes CASSDLSEQFF.